This passage covers 10 T cell receptor beta chains from one sample sequenced in a study of cytomegalovirus exposure and HLA in healthy donors. Produced via immunoSEQ multiplex PCR; TCRdb's table is partial and in-frame only. The sample has 150,000 to 200,000 clones, approximately 82% seen once. Sequencing was done on a sample of PBMCs. The receptors originated from a woman aged 25-40 years in good health and CMV-seropositive.

V is TRBV10-3 and J is TRBJ2-1, with a tentative D call TRBD1 (6 bases). V lost 10 bases and J 2 bases, leaving 15 bases between the germline ends. The CDR3 has 14 residues. Germline assignment: CDR1 ENHRY and CDR2 SYGVKD. This CDR3 reads CASAGTTTYNEQFF. For the CDR3, the DNA is TGTGCCAGCGCCGGGACAACTACCTACAATGAGCAGTTCTTC.

The count of this clone is one. CDR3 region: CSVESQRDEIEQFF. For the CDR3, the DNA is TGCAGCGTTGAAAGCCAGCGGGATGAAATAGAGCAGTTCTTC. The V and J genes are TRBV29-1 and TRBJ2-1; 7 positions agree with TRBD2. CDR3 length equals 14 residues. Germline V gene sequence: CDR1 SQVTM, CDR2 ANQGSEA. Trimming took 2 bases from V and 10 from J; bases not matched to a gene: 11.

This rearrangement joins TRBV9 to TRBJ1-5; 7 positions agree with TRBD1. There are 15 residues in the CDR3. CDR1 and CDR2 (germline): SGDLS, YYNGEE. V was clipped by 0 bases and J by 4 bases; unmatched bases: 4. In DNA form, the CDR3 reads TGTGCCAGCAGCGTAGAGGGGGCTGTAAATCAGCCCCAGCATTTT. Protein: CASSVEGAVNQPQHF.

This clone appeared a single time. Compared with germline, one end of the junction differs, possibly owing to a read error. This chain connects TRBV7-7 to TRBJ1-1, with unresolved D. The CDR3 is made up of 17 amino acids. The germline gives CDR1 SSHAT, CDR2 FNYEAQ (reference sequence). The DNA of the CDR3 is TGTGCTAGCAGCTTAGGCCCTCCGTCTGGGCTGAACACTGAAGCTTTCTTT. This encodes CASSLGPPSGLNTEAFF.

The chain uses TRBV18 and TRBJ2-3, with 14 bases lining up with TRBD2. CDR3 size: 18 residues. CDR1 is KGHSH and CDR2 is LQKENI in the germline V gene. V gave up 5 bases and J gave up 2 bases; unmatched junction bases: 9. The DNA for the CDR3 is TGTGCCAGCTCAGTAGTTCCGGGACTAGCGGGAGTCACAGATACGCAGTATTTT. As protein: CASSVVPGLAGVTDTQYF.

The J gene is TRBJ2-7, the V gene TRBV9; weak D call: TRBD1 (6 bases). The CDR3 consists of 14 residues. CDR1 and CDR2 (germline): SGDLS, YYNGEE. Between the trimmed V and J ends, which lost 3 bases and 2 bases, there was a span of 12 bases. CDR3 DNA sequence: TGTGCCAGCAGCGCGGGGACAAGCACCTACGAGCAGTACTTC. Encoded protein: CASSAGTSTYEQYF.

This chain connects TRBV6-4 to TRBJ2-2, with 7 bases lining up with TRBD1. J was trimmed by 6 bases and V by 6 bases; bases with no gene match: 4. The CDR3 runs 13 residues. Germline V lookup: CDR1 MRHNA, CDR2 SNTAGT. The CDR3 coding sequence is TGTGCCAGCAGGCGCGACAGGGCCGGGGAGCTGTTTTTT. Protein: CASRRDRAGELFF.

This chain links TRBV28 with TRBJ1-4, with D hard to call. Per germline, CDR1 MDHEN and CDR2 SYDVKM. Trimming removed 3 bases at V and 7 bases at J, with 12 bases between. The CDR3 spans 14 residues. The CDR3 region is CASSLQLSGEKLFF. DNA for the CDR3: TGTGCCAGCAGTTTGCAGTTGTCAGGTGAAAAACTGTTTTTT.

This clone has just one count. The chain links TRBV5-8 to TRBJ1-5, with 7 bases lining up with TRBD1. Germline V gene sequence: CDR1 SGHTS, CDR2 YDEGEE. V lost 7 bases and J lost 9; bases outside the gene matches: 13. The CDR3 runs to 14 residues. The CDR3, as DNA: TGTGCCAGCGAACCGGGACAGTCTAACCGGCCCCAGCATTTT. It translates to CASEPGQSNRPQHF.

The chain links TRBV25-1 to TRBJ1-1, with TRBD1 identical over 10 bases. After removal of 6 bases from V and 11 bases from J, the junction contained 15 bases not matched to a gene. The CDR3 consists of 15 residues. Germline V lookup: CDR1 MGHDK, CDR2 SYGVNS. CDR3 nucleotide sequence: TGTGCCAGCAGGGGGACCTCTAGGGACAGGGGTTATGCTTTCTTT. Amino acids: CASRGTSRDRGYAFF.